This T cell receptor (beta chain) was sequenced for a study of T-cell memory formation after mild COVID-19. Study outcomes and limitations: Contracting clones, day 15 to 85, had balanced CD4/CD8, and later expanders favored CD4+.

On this clonotype: What it binds is not known.

MiXCR was run by TCRdb on the 5' RACE reads, yielding one entry per CDR3 protein. The table records some 350,000 distinct CDR3 sequences, 15% to 20% of them present only once. CDR1 is KGHSH and CDR2 is LQKENI in the germline V gene. The CDR3 extends over 14 amino acids. The V gene lost 8 bases and the J gene lost 0 bases, with 11 bases spanning the gap. The TCR comes from a man aged 18 to 29 who had mild COVID-19 (a few samples of this study predate the infection). Cell type and time point are not known. The sequenced sample was PBMCs or a T cell subset sorted from them (not recorded which). J is TRBJ2-1 and V is TRBV18, with D perhaps TRBD2 (6 bases). The CDR3 DNA reads as TGTGCCAGCGGGGGGACGGGCTCCTACAATGAGCAGTTCTTC. This codes for CASGGTGSYNEQFF.